This paragraph covers one T cell receptor (beta chain) sequence. This receptor's antigen is unknown. No base-level quality is on record; no much larger clone is a single base apart. The goal of deep resolution MiSeq sequencing was a depth between 1 in 1 million and 1 in 200,000 T cells, and coverage averaged 10x per clonotype. The immunoSEQ hsTCRB Kit was used to generate the TCR beta libraries. Per the source publication's procedure: ImmunoSEQ Data Assistant and ImmunoSEQ Analyzer were used for data analysis, and V, D and J genes were assigned according to IMGT definitions. Clonality, which ranges from 0 to 1, was calculated by subtracting the normalized Shannon entropy of productive rearrangement frequencies from one. Only overrepresented clonotypes making up at least 0.05% of each patient's repertoire were included in the public clonotype analysis. Approximately 14 age-matched healthy donor repertoires from immuneACCESS were used as controls for clonality. TCRdb carries this immuneACCESS record with in-frame sequences only. Its versions omit some clonotypes, under half of them owing to an unresolved V gene in the studies checked, with the rest unexplained. That table supplies the V and J calls and clone size; D and trimming were determined from the DNA. The sample records hundreds of thousands of clones, about three quarters of which are singletons. The biggest ten clones account for 15% of the sample.

Trimming costs V 0 bases and J 7 bases, and their ends lie 16 bases apart. Reading from cysteine to phenylalanine, the CDR3 counts 15 amino acids. Just the 45-base CDR3 DNA is kept, in frame starting at base 1. CDR1 and CDR2 are drawn from the germline V gene: SGHTA, FQGNSA. This sample was taken from a study of cytotoxic CD8 clonotypes in ibrutinib-treated CLL (dated by TCRdb to 2020 to 2022). With respect to the entire study: The cohort included roughly 15 treatment-naive and ten to twelve relapsed/refractory patients; 17 were IGHV unmutated. Response samples were taken after a median of 12 months on treatment, ranging from about 6 to 40 months. Of the 70 to 100 people in the trial, around 25 had longitudinal samples available. On average, each sample had about 250,000 productive templates and under 95,000 productive rearrangements. Cryopreserved peripheral blood mononuclear cells were collected at three points: before therapy, at response, and at either sustained remission or disease progression. Every sample from remission and from progressive disease was obtained while the patients were still on ibrutinib. Responses were partial in some 24 patients and complete in 2; after median approximately 5.5 years follow-up, 14 stayed in remission and about twelve progressed. The investigation overall reported the following: Clonality rose at ibrutinib response, remained stable during sustained remission, and dropped back toward baseline at progression. At baseline, clonality was higher than in age-matched healthy donors and showed a strong correlation with circulating CD8+ T-cell counts. Lymph node repertoires were not examined, and the timing of sampling was not matched between patients in sustained remission and those whose disease progressed. Public clonotypes were found to be uncommon and were observed to contract or remain stable during treatment; the increase in clonality was shown to reflect expansion of private clonotypes at ibrutinib response.

Explained via the paper, the time point label denotes: approximately 25 months on ibrutinib. For TCR beta library preparation, approximately 2.2 micrograms of genomic DNA were isolated from cryopreserved PBMCs. Longitudinal blood samples from CLL patients receiving ibrutinib monotherapy were subjected to high-throughput TCR beta sequencing. The patients were enrolled in a single-center, open-label phase 2 trial of ibrutinib monotherapy. The receptor chain draws on TRBV7-2 and TRBJ2-7; perhaps TRBD1 is the D gene, with 7 bases matching. This sequence was found in a human donor with chronic lymphocytic leukemia. The source material was PBMCs, sampled after 24 months of ibrutinib treatment. The sequenced DNA: TGTGCCAGCAGCTTAGCGGGACAGAAAGCGGGTGAGCAGTACTTC. This gives the protein CASSLAGQKAGEQYF. Reference TRBV7-2 and TRBJ2-7 proteins supply the regions before and after the CDR3; the full variable domain is: GAGVSQSPSNKVTEKGKDVELRCDPISGHTALYWYRQSLGQGLEFLIYFQGNSAPDKSGLPSDRFSAERTGGSVSTLTIQRTQQEDSAVYLCASSLAGQKAGEQYFGPGTRLTVT.